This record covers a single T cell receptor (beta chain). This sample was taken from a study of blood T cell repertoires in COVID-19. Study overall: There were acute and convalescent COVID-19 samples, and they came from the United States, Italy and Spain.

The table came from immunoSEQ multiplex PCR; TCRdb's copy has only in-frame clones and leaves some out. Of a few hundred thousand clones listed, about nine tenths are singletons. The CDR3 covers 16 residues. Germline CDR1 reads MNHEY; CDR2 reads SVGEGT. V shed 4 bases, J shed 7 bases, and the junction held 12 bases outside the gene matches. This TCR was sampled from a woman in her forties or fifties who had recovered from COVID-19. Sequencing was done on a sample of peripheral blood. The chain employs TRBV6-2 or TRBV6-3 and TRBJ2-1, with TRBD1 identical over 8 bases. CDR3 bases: TGTGCCAGCAGTTCTACGGGAAACAGGGGGTCGAATGAGCAGTTCTTC. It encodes CASSSTGNRGSNEQFF.